This TCR beta chain was sequenced in a study of shared clonotypes between healthy human individuals. Clones were sequenced by immunoSEQ multiplex PCR, and TCRdb holds only the in-frame ones, with some missing. The sample holds millions of clones, 95% seen once. Sequenced material: naive CD4+ T cells sorted from blood. Subset of the sample: CD45RA+ positively selected. The source is a man younger than 35 in good health.

The CDR3 DNA reads as TGTGCCAGCAGCTTGGTTGGGAGCTCCTACGAGCAGTACTTC. Amino acids: CASSLVGSSYEQYF. The J gene is TRBJ2-7, the V gene TRBV5-5, with D possibly TRBD2 on 5 matching bases. The CDR3 extends over 14 amino acids. V was cut by 0 bases and J by 0 bases, with 7 bases left in between. Germline V lookup: CDR1 SGHKS, CDR2 YYEKEE (reference sequence).